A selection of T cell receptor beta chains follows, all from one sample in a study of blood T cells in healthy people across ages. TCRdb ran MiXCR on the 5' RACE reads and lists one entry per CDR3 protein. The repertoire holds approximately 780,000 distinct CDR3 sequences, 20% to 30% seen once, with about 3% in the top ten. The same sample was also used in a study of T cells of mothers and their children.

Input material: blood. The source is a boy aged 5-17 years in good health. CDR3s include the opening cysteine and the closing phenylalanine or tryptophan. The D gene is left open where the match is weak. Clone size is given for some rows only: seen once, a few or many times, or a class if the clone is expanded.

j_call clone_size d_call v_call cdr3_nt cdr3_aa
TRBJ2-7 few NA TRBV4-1 TGCGCCAGCAGTCGAGGTTTGGACAGCTCCTACGAGCAGTACTTC CASSRGLDSSYEQYF
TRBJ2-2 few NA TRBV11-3 TGTGCCAGCAGCCTTGGGGTAGGGCCCGAGGCCGGGGAGCTGTTTTTT CASSLGVGPEAGELFF
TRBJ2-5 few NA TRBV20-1 TGCAGTGCTTCAAGGGGGGCCCAAGAGACCCAGTACTTC CSASRGAQETQYF
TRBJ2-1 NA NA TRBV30 TGTGCCTGGAGTGTACGGATAGTCAGTGAGCAGTTCTTC CAWSVRIVSEQFF
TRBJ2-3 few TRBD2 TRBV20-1 TGCAGTGCTAGATTCGCGCGGGGGGCGGGAGATACGCAGTATTTT CSARFARGAGDTQYF
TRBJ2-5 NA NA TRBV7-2 TGTGCCAGCAGCTTACCAGGGGGGGATAGCGGGATTGGTGAGACCCAGTACTTC CASSLPGGDSGIGETQYF
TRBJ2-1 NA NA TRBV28 TGTGCCAGCAGTGCCCCGGGCGACAGGCAGTTCTTC CASSAPGDRQFF
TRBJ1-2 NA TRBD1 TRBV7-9 TGTGCCAGCTCCCCCCCAGGGGGCGCGGGGCGTGGTGGCTACACCTTC CASSPPGGAGRGGYTF
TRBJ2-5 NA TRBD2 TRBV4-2 TGTGCCAGCAGCCAAGAAGCAGCGGGGGGGCTGGAGACCCAGTACTTC CASSQEAAGGLETQYF
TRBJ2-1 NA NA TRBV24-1 TGTGCCACCAGTGAACCTGACACCGATGAGCAGTTCTTC CATSEPDTDEQFF
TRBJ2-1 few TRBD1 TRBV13 TGTGCCAGCAGCGGTCGACAGGGGTTTGAGCAGTTCTTC CASSGRQGFEQFF
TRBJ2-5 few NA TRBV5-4 TGTGCCAGCAGCGTGAAACAGGGTAATCTCCTTATCAAAGAGACCCAGTACTTC CASSVKQGNLLIKETQYF
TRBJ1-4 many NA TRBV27 TGTGCCAGCAGTTCTATCGGGGAAAAACTGTTTTTT CASSSIGEKLFF
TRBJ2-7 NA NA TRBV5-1 TGCGCCAGCAGCTTGGACAGGCTGAACTACGAGCAGTACTTC CASSLDRLNYEQYF
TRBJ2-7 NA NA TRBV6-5 TGTGCCAGCAGCCTCCATGGGACGCAGAACTACGAGCAGTACTTC CASSLHGTQNYEQYF
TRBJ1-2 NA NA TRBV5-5 TGTGCCAGCAGCGGGGACGGATATGGCTACACCTTC CASSGDGYGYTF
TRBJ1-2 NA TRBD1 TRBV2 TGTGCCAGCAGTGATGGAGCAGGGGGCGTTAATGGCTACACCTTC CASSDGAGGVNGYTF
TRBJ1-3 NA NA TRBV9 TGTGCCAGCAGCGTAGGAACAGGGCCTGGAAACACCATATATTTT CASSVGTGPGNTIYF
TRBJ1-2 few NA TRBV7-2 TGTGCCAGCAGCCCGTCATTCGGTAACTATGGCTACACCTTC CASSPSFGNYGYTF
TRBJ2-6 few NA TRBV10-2 TGCGCCAGCAGTGACCCCCGAGCGGCAGGGGCCAACGTCCTGACTTTC CASSDPRAAGANVLTF
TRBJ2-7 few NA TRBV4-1 TGCGCCAGCAGCCAAGATAGAAGGCAGGGTGGCCTCGAGCAGTACTTC CASSQDRRQGGLEQYF
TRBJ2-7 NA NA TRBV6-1 TGTGCCAGCAGTGAGGAGGCGGGAACTTACGAGCAGTACTTC CASSEEAGTYEQYF
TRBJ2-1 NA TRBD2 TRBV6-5 TGTGCCAGCAGTTACTCTGGGACTAGCGGGGGGGCTTCCTACAATGAGCAGTTCTTC CASSYSGTSGGASYNEQFF
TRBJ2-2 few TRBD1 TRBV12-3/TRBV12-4 TGTGCCAGCAGTTCAAGACAGGGTTTCACCGGGGAGCTGTTTTTT CASSSRQGFTGELFF
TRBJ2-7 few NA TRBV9 TGTGCCAGCAGCGTAGATCCGACTGCCTCCTACGAGCAGTACTTC CASSVDPTASYEQYF
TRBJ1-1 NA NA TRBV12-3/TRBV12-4 TGTGCCAGCAGTTCCGGAAGGGCCGGTGAAGCTTTCTTT CASSSGRAGEAFF
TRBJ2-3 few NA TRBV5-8 TGTGCCAGCAGCTTGGCTCTCTGGGGCGGGATTGGTACAGATACGCAGTATTTT CASSLALWGGIGTDTQYF
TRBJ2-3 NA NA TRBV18 TGTGCCAGCTCACCACCATGGGACACTAGCACAGATACGCAGTATTTT CASSPPWDTSTDTQYF
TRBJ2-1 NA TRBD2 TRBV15 TGTGCCACCAGCAGATTCACTAGCGCCCCGGGGAATGAGCAGTTCTTC CATSRFTSAPGNEQFF
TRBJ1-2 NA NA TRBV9 TGTGCCAGCAGCACACAGGGAATCCATGGCTACACCTTC CASSTQGIHGYTF
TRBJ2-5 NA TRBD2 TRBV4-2 TGTGCCAGCAGCCCCCGGGGCCTGACTAGCGGGGGGGCCTCGTACCAAGAGACCCAGTACTTC CASSPRGLTSGGASYQETQYF
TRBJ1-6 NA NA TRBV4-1 TGCGCCAGCAGCCAAGGGGCCATTGGACCTAATTCACCCCTCCACTTT CASSQGAIGPNSPLHF
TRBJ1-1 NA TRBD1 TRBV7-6 TGTGCCAGCAGCTTCCGGGACAGTGACACTGAAGCTTTCTTT CASSFRDSDTEAFF
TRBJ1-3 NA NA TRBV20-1 TGCAGGGACCTTCGCTCTGGAAACACCATATATTTT CRDLRSGNTIYF
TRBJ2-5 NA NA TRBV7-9 TGTGCCAGCAGCTTTGCGACTTCAAAAGAGACCCAGTACTTC CASSFATSKETQYF
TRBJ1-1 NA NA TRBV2 TGTGCCAGCGGGCGCGAGGGGCACACTGAAGCTTTCTTT CASGREGHTEAFF
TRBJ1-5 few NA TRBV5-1 TGCGCCAGCAGCTTGGAAGACGGACAGCCCCAGCATTTT CASSLEDGQPQHF
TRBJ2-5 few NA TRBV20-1 TGCAGTGCTGAAGAAAAATACGGCGAGACCCAGTACTTC CSAEEKYGETQYF
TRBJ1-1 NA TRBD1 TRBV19 TGTGCCAGTTCCACAGGGGACACTGAAGCTTTCTTT CASSTGDTEAFF
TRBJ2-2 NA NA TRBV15 TGTGCCACCAGCAGTAGGGGGGGACTCGCCGGGGAGCCGTTTTTT CATSSRGGLAGEPFF